This TCR beta chain was recorded in a study of blood T cell repertoires in COVID-19. Study as a whole: Whether acute or convalescent, the COVID-19 samples came from the United States, Italy and Spain. T cells, B-cell-depleted T cells, or PBMCs provided the cDNA or gDNA that served as material.

Methods used by the authors: Amplification from reference gene primers served as the basis for estimated nucleated cell counts. Profiling relied on immunoSEQ multiplex PCR, and the TCRdb table lists in-frame clones only, not all of them. From that table come the V and J calls and clone size; the DNA was used to work out D and trimming. The top ten clones hold 1% of a sample with about 310,000 clones, around 87% of them seen once. V shed 4 bases and J 4 bases; nucleotides not matched to a gene: 12. From germline, CDR1 is SGHRS and CDR2 YFSETQ. CDR3 size: 16 residues. This clone was counted a single time.

The sequencing input was peripheral blood. The receptor's source is a man aged 45 to 65 with active or convalescent COVID-19. The J gene is TRBJ2-7, the V gene TRBV5-1, with 9 bases aligning to TRBD1. The CDR3 bases are TGCGCCAGCAGCCCCGACGGGACAGGGTCTTCGTACGAGCAGTACTTC. Its protein is CASSPDGTGSSYEQYF.